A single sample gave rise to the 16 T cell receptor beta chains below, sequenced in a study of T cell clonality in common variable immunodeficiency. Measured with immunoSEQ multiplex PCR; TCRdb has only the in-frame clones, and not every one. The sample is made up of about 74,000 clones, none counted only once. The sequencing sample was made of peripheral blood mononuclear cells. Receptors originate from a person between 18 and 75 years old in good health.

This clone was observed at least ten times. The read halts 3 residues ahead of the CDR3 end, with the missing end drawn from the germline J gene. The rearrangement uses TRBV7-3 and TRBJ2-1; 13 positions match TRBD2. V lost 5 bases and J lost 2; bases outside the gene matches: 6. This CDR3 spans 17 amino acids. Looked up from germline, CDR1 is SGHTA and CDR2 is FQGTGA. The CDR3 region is CASSLGLAGAAYNEQFF. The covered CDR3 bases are TGTGCCAGCAGCCTAGGACTAGCGGGAGCCGCCTACAATGAG.

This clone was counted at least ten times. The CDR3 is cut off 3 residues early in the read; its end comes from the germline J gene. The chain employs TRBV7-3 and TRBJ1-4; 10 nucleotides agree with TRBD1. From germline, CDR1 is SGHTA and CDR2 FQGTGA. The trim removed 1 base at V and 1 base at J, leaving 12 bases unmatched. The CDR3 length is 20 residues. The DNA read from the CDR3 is TGTGCCAGCAGCTTAATCCCTGGGACAGGGGATCTAGGAACTAATGAAAAA. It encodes CASSLIPGTGDLGTNEK. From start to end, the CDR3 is CASSLIPGTGDLGTNEKLFF. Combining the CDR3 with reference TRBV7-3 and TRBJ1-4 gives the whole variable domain GAGVSQTPSNKVTEKGKYVELRCDPISGHTALYWYRQSLGQGPEFLIYFQGTGAADDSGLPNDRFFAVRPEGSVSTLKIQRTERGDSAVYLCASSLIPGTGDLGTNEKLFFGSGTQLSVL.

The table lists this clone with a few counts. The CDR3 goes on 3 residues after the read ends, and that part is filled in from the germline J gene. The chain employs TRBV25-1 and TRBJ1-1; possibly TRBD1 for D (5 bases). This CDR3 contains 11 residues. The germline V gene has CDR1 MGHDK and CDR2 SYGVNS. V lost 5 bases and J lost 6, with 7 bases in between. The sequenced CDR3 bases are TGTGCCAGCAGTTGGGGCGCTGAA. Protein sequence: CASSWGAE. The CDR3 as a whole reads CASSWGAEAFF.

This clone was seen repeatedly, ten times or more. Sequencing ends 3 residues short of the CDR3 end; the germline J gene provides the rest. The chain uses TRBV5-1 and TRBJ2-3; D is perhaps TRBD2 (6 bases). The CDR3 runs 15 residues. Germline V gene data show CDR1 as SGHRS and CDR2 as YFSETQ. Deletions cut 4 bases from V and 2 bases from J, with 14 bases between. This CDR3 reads CASSPGTPITDTQYF. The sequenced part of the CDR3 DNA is TGCGCCAGCAGCCCCGGGACTCCAATCACAGATACG.

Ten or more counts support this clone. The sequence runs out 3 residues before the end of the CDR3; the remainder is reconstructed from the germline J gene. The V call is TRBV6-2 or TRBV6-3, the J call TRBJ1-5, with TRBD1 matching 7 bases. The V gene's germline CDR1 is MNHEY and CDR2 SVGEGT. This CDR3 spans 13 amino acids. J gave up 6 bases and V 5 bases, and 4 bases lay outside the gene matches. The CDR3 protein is CASSRQGFQPQHF. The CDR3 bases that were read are TGTGCCAGCAGTCGACAGGGTTTTCAGCCC.

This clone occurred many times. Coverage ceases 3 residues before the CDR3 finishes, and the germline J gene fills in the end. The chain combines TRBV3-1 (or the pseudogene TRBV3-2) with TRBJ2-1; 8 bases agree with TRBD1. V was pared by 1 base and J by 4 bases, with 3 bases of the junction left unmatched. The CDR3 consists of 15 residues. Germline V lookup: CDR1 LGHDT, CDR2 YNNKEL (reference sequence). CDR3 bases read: TGTGCCAGCAGCCAAGCAGGGGGCCAGTACAATGAG. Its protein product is CASSQAGGQYNE. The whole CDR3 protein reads CASSQAGGQYNEQFF.

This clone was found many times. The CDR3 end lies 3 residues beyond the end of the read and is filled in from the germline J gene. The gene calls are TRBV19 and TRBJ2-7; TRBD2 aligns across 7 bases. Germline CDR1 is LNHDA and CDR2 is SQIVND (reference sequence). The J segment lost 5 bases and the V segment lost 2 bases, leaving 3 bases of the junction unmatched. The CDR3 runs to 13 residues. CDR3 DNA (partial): TGTGCCAGTAGTATAACTAGCGTGAACGAG. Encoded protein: CASSITSVNE. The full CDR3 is CASSITSVNEQYF.

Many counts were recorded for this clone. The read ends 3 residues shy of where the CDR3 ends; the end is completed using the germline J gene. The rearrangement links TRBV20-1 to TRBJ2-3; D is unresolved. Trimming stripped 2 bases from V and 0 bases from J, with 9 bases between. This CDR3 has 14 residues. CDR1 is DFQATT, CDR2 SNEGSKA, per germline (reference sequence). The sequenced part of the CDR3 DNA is TGCAGTGCTAGACCCTTGACTAGCACAGATACG. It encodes CSARPLTSTDT. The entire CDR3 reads CSARPLTSTDTQYF.

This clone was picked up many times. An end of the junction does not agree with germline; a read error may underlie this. Incomplete CDR3 DNA: TGCGCCAGCAGCCAAGATGGCAGGATG. This sequence encodes CASSQDGRM. In full, the CDR3 is CASSQDGRMAFF. The chain has TRBV4-2 and TRBJ1-1; D is unresolved. The CDR3 goes on 3 residues after the read ends, and that part is filled in from the germline J gene. Germline V CDR1 and CDR2: LGHNA, YNFKEQ. The CDR3 length is 12 residues.

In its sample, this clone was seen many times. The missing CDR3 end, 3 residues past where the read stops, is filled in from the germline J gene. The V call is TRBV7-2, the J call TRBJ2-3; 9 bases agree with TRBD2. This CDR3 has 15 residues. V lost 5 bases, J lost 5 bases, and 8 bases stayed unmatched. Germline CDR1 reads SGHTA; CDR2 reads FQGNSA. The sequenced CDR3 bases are TGTGCCAGCAGCCCCTTAGCGGGAGCGGTAGATACG. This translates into CASSPLAGAVDT. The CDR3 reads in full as CASSPLAGAVDTQYF.

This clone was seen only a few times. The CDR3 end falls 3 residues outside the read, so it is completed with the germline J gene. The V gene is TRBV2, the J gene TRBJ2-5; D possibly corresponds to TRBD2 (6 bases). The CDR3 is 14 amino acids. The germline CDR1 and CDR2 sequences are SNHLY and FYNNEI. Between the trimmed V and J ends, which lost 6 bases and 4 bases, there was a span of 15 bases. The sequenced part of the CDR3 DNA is TGTGCCAGCAGCCTCCGGAGGGGAAGAGAGACC. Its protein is CASSLRRGRET. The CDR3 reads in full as CASSLRRGRETQYF.

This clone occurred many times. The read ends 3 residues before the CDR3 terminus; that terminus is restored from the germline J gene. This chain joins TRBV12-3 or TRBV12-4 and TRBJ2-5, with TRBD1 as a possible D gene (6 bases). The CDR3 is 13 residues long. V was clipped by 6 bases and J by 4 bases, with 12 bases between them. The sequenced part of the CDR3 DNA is TGTGCCAGCAGCCGGGACAACGGAGAGACC. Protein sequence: CASSRDNGET. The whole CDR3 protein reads CASSRDNGETQYF.

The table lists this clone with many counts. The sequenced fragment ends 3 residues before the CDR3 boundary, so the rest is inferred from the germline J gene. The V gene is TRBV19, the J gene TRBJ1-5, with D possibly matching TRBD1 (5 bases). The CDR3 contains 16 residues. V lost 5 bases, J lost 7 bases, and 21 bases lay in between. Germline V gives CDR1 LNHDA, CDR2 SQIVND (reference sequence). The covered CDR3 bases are TGTGCCAGTAGTGGGGGGGGGACTTCCTCTTCACAGCCC. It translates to CASSGGGTSSSQP. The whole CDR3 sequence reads CASSGGGTSSSQPQHF.

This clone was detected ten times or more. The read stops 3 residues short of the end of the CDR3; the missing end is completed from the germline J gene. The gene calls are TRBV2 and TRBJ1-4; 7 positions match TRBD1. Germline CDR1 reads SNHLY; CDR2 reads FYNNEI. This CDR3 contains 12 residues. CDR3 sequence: CASSETGDKLFF. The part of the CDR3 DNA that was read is TGTGCCAGCAGTGAAACAGGGGACAAA.

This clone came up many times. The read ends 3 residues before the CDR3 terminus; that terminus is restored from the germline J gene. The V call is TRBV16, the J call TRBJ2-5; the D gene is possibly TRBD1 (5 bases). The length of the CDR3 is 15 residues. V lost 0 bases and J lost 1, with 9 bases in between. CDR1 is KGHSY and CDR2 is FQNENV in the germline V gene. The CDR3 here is CASSQSAGRQETQYF. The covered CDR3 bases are TGTGCCAGCAGCCAATCGGCAGGGCGCCAAGAGACC.

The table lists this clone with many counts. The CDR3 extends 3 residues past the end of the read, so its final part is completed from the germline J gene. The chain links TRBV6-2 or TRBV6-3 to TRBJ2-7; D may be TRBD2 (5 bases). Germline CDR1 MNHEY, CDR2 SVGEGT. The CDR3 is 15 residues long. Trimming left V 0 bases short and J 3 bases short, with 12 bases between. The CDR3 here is CASSYSGVSFYEQYF. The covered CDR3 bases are TGTGCCAGCAGTTACTCCGGGGTTAGCTTCTACGAG.